This T cell receptor beta chain came from a study of shared T cell receptors in the human thymus. Clones were read by immunoSEQ multiplex PCR, and TCRdb kept only the in-frame ones, dropping some. The sample lists about 610,000 clones; around 87% were seen once. The data were also submitted as part of a second study, on human thymus T cells. As reported in that work: Healthy Finnish infants undergoing corrective surgery for congenital heart defects provided the donor material. Corrective heart surgery yielded the resections from which the thymus tissue came. Thymic as well as blood repertoires seemed to favor certain V and J genes unevenly. A high degree of thymic repertoire overlap among unrelated individuals was reported in related research.

Sequencing was carried out using thymocytes. The origin of this receptor is a boy under two years old with a congenital heart defect.

CDR3 protein: CATLGRGFILSGGTQYF. The CDR3, as DNA: TGTGCCACTCTTGGGAGGGGGTTTATCCTCTCCGGAGGTACGCAGTATTTT. The chain is built from TRBV2 and TRBJ2-3, with a weak D call TRBD2 (7 bases). V lost 10 bases and J lost 8, with 31 bases in between. The CDR3 is made up of 17 amino acids. Germline loops: CDR1 SNHLY, CDR2 FYNNEI.